This is a list of T cell receptor beta chains from one sample in a study of shared clonotypes between healthy human individuals. Using immunoSEQ multiplex PCR, the repertoire was profiled, and TCRdb retains in-frame clones only, with some absent. The data contain under 1,100,000 clones, approximately 78% of them seen just once; the ten biggest clones take up 0.5% to 0.65%. The source material was memory CD4+ T cells from PBMCs. The receptors originated from a man in his late teens or twenties in good health. Some clones in this sample may be carry-over from other donors' samples. Each CDR3 is given with its conserved first and last residue. A D gene is named only where the DNA matches it firmly. Size is stated for part of the rows, as once, few or many counts, or as a class when the clone is expanded.

size,J,V,D,DNA,CDR3
-,TRBJ1-5,TRBV19,TRBD1,TGTGCCAGTAGTATAAGACAGGGTGGACAGCCCCAGCATTTT,CASSIRQGGQPQHF
-,TRBJ2-1,TRBV29-1,-,TGCAGCGTTGTATTCTCCTACAATGAGCAGTTCTTC,CSVVFSYNEQFF
-,TRBJ2-2,TRBV28,-,TGTGCCAGCATTAGCGGCGGGACGGATGGCACCGGGGAGCTGTTTTTT,CASISGGTDGTGELFF
-,TRBJ2-3,TRBV27,-,TGTGCCAGCACCTACTCAAGGGGGGCAGATACGCAGTATTTT,CASTYSRGADTQYF
-,TRBJ2-6,TRBV28,-,TGTGCCAGCAACGTAGGGGGTTCTGGGGCCAACGTCCTGACTTTC,CASNVGGSGANVLTF
-,TRBJ1-5,TRBV28,-,TGTGCCAGCAGTTATGGGCCCCAGCATTTT,CASSYGPQHF
-,TRBJ2-2,TRBV28,-,TGTGCCAGCAGTGACACCGGGGAGCTGTTTTTT,CASSDTGELFF
once,TRBJ1-1,TRBV7-9,TRBD1,TGTGCCAGCAGCCTCGACAGGGCGAACACTGAAGCTTTCTTT,CASSLDRANTEAFF
-,TRBJ2-7,TRBV14,TRBD2,TGTGCCAGCAGCCAAGTCCCGGGACTAGCGGGAGGGCAGTACTTC,CASSQVPGLAGGQYF
once,TRBJ2-3,TRBV7-9,-,TGTGCCAGCAGCCTGCTGGGGAGCACAGATACGCAGTATTTT,CASSLLGSTDTQYF
-,TRBJ2-7,TRBV28,TRBD1,TGTGCCAGCAGGGCCCCGGACAGGGGCTACGAGCAGTACTTC,CASRAPDRGYEQYF
-,TRBJ1-2,TRBV5-1,TRBD1,TGCGCCAGCAGCTGGACAGGGGGCGAACGTGGCTACACCTTC,CASSWTGGERGYTF
-,TRBJ1-3,TRBV6-1,TRBD1,TGTGCCAGCACTGGAGGGACAGGGAGCAACACCATATATTTT,CASTGGTGSNTIYF
-,TRBJ1-2,TRBV27,-,TGTGCCAGCCGGACCGACAGAAACTATGGCTACACCTTC,CASRTDRNYGYTF
once,TRBJ2-4,TRBV28,-,TGTGCCAGCAGTAATAATCCGGGAGAAAACATTCAGTACTTC,CASSNNPGENIQYF
-,TRBJ2-7,TRBV4-2,TRBD2,TGTGCCAGCAGCCAAGGACTAGCGGGCTCCTACGAGCAGTACTTC,CASSQGLAGSYEQYF
-,TRBJ2-2,TRBV11-3,-,TGTGCCAGCAGCTTCGATGGCCCCGCGACCGGGGAGCTGTTTTTT,CASSFDGPATGELFF
-,TRBJ2-2,TRBV6-5,TRBD1,TGTGCCACCCGACAGGGTGGAACCGGGGAGCTGTTTTTT,CATRQGGTGELFF
-,TRBJ1-2,TRBV2,TRBD1,TGTGCCAGCAGTACAGGGGAAAACTATGGCTACACCTTC,CASSTGENYGYTF
-,TRBJ2-5,TRBV11-1,TRBD1,TGTGCCAGCAGGAGGACAGGGAGCGAGACCCAGTACTTC,CASRRTGSETQYF